A single sample is the source of the 30 T cell receptor beta chains below, sequenced in a study of T cells after yellow fever vaccination. TCRdb reanalysed the 5' RACE reads using MiXCR and keeps one entry per CDR3 protein. The repertoire holds about 320,000 distinct CDR3 sequences, with 3.5% to 4.5% as singletons. The material was PBMCs, obtained 15 days after the yellow fever booster vaccination. These TCRs come from a man aged 18 to 30 who received the YFV17D yellow fever vaccine.

This clonotype was seen at least ten times. V and J are TRBV29-1 and TRBJ2-2, with D tentatively TRBD1 (5 bases). V was clipped by 4 bases and J by 4 bases, with 16 bases between them. From germline, CDR1 is SQVTM and CDR2 ANQGSEA. CDR3 length: 15 amino acids. Here the CDR3 reads CSVGAPGAGTGELFF. For the CDR3, the DNA is TGCAGCGTTGGTGCCCCTGGGGCAGGCACCGGGGAGCTGTTTTTT.

Ten or more counts support this clonotype. The chain links TRBV12-3 or TRBV12-4 to TRBJ2-2; no definite D call. Trimming took off 2 bases at V and 6 bases at J, with 7 bases between the two ends. The CDR3 is 13 amino acids. The CDR3 nucleotides read TGTGCCAGCAGTTTAAGGGTAGCCGGGGAGCTGTTTTTT. Translated, it gives CASSLRVAGELFF.

This clonotype was detected ten times or more. The rearrangement uses TRBV5-1 and TRBJ2-1, with D unresolved. V was clipped by 1 base and J by 0 bases, with 5 bases between them. CDR1 is SGHRS, CDR2 YFSETQ, per germline. This CDR3 contains 14 residues. The CDR3 coding sequence is TGCGCCAGCAGCTTGTACAGCTCCTACAATGAGCAGTTCTTC. Translated: CASSLYSSYNEQFF.

Many counts were recorded for this clonotype. The chain links TRBV3-1 to TRBJ2-3; D may be TRBD2 (6 bases). Germline V gene data show CDR1 as LGHDT and CDR2 as YNNKEL (reference sequence). V lost 4 bases to trimming and J lost 6 bases, with 14 bases between them. The CDR3 loop spans 14 amino acids. The CDR3 here is CASSRGTHFDTQYF. The CDR3 region has the DNA TGTGCCAGCAGCCGCGGGACCCATTTTGATACGCAGTATTTT.

This clonotype has a handful of counts. The genes are TRBV3-1 and TRBJ1-1; D perhaps matches TRBD1 (5 bases). From germline, CDR1 is LGHDT and CDR2 YNNKEL (reference sequence). Trimming shortened V by 4 bases and J by 7 bases, and 13 bases separated the two germline ends. The CDR3 has 13 amino acids. CDR3 region: CASSRTGTIEAFF. The DNA for the CDR3 is TGTGCCAGCAGCCGCACCGGGACGATTGAAGCTTTCTTT.

This chain joins TRBV7-2 and TRBJ1-1; no definite D call. The CDR3 is made up of 16 amino acids. The germline CDR1 and CDR2 sequences are SGHTA and FQGNSA. V was cut by 2 bases and J by 0 bases, with 13 bases left in between. The CDR3 DNA sequence: TGTGCCAGCAGCTTAAGGTCAGGTTACATGAACACTGAAGCTTTCTTT. As protein: CASSLRSGYMNTEAFF.

This clonotype was observed a handful of times. This chain connects TRBV2 to TRBJ2-7, with 9 bases fitting TRBD2. The CDR3 totals 15 residues. V shed 1 base and J 4 bases; nucleotides not matched to a gene: 5. Looked up from germline, CDR1 is SNHLY and CDR2 is FYNNEI. The CDR3 bases are TGTGCCAGCAGTGAAGGGCTAGCGGGAACATACGAGCAGTACTTC. Translating it yields CASSEGLAGTYEQYF.

In this sample, this clonotype turned up many times. CDR3 sequence: CASSRQDYGYTF. CDR3 sequence (DNA): TGTGCCAGCAGTAGACAGGACTATGGCTACACCTTC. This chain uses TRBV7-9 with TRBJ1-2; D perhaps matches TRBD1 (6 bases). Trimming left V 6 bases short and J 3 bases short, with 8 bases between. The germline V gene encodes CDR1 SEHNR and CDR2 FQNEAQ (reference sequence). CDR3 length: 12 amino acids.

The table lists this clonotype with a few counts. J is TRBJ1-1 and V is TRBV20-1; D possibly corresponds to TRBD1 (6 bases). CDR3 size: 15 residues. V was trimmed by 5 bases and J by 5 bases, leaving 21 bases between them. CDR1 is DFQATT and CDR2 is SNEGSKA in the germline V gene (reference sequence). CDR3 sequence (DNA): TGCAGTGCTCCCGGCCCCGGGGGGGGCGGGACTGAAGCTTTCTTT. Translating it yields CSAPGPGGGGTEAFF.

V and J are TRBV10-3 and TRBJ1-2; D not certain. CDR1 ENHRY and CDR2 SYGVKD come from the germline V gene. V shed 3 bases and J shed 7 bases, with 15 bases lying between them. CDR3 length: 14 amino acids. The CDR3 spells CAISDPSLWGGYTF. As DNA, the CDR3 is TGTGCCATCAGTGACCCCAGCCTGTGGGGTGGCTACACCTTC.

In this sample, this clonotype turned up many times. The chain employs TRBV20-1 and TRBJ1-6; D is ambiguous. CDR3 length: 16 residues. Deletions cut 5 bases from V and 0 bases from J, with 14 bases between. Germline V lookup: CDR1 DFQATT, CDR2 SNEGSKA (reference sequence). The DNA of the CDR3 is TGCAGTGCTTCCTCCCGACCAAGCTCCTATAATTCACCCCTCCACTTT. Protein product: CSASSRPSSYNSPLHF.

The chain links TRBV5-1 to TRBJ2-5; 7 bases align to TRBD1. J lost 5 bases, V lost 4 bases, and 8 bases had no gene match. The CDR3 loop spans 14 amino acids. Per germline, CDR1 SGHRS and CDR2 YFSETQ. CDR3 sequence: CASSAQTGSETQYF. CDR3 in DNA: TGCGCCAGCAGCGCCCAGACAGGGTCGGAGACCCAGTACTTC.

This clonotype was seen at least ten times. The J gene is TRBJ2-3, the V gene TRBV12-3 or TRBV12-4; D is possibly TRBD2 (6 bases). V shed 4 bases and J shed 0 bases, with 8 bases lying between them. The CDR3 spans 14 residues. As DNA, the CDR3 is TGTGCCAGCAGTTACCGGGGGAGCACAGATACGCAGTATTTT. This codes for CASSYRGSTDTQYF.

This clonotype has ten or more counts. This sequence joins TRBV11-2 and TRBJ1-2, with D unresolved. CDR1 is SGHAT and CDR2 is FQNNGV in the germline V gene. V lost 5 bases and J lost 7, with 11 bases in between. The CDR3 runs 12 residues. For the CDR3, the DNA is TGTGCCAGCAGCCGACAAAGGACTGGCTACACCTTC. The encoded protein is CASSRQRTGYTF.

As DNA, the CDR3 is TGTGCCAGCTCACCAACCGGGACAGAGTATGGCTACACCTTC. Protein product: CASSPTGTEYGYTF. The chain carries TRBV18 and TRBJ1-2; 7 bases agree with TRBD1. The V gene end was trimmed by 2 bases and the J gene end by 5 bases; junction bases not matched to a gene: 5. The CDR3 length is 14 residues. Per germline, CDR1 KGHSH and CDR2 LQKENI.

The V call is TRBV5-4, the J call TRBJ2-5; 8 nucleotides align to TRBD1. The CDR3 length is 15 residues. The V segment lost 4 bases and the J segment 5 bases; nucleotides outside the gene matches: 10. Germline V gene lookup returns CDR1 SGHNT and CDR2 YYREEE (reference sequence). Here the CDR3 reads CASSVTGVGRETQYF. CDR3 in DNA: TGTGCCAGCAGCGTGACAGGGGTAGGACGGGAGACCCAGTACTTC.

This clonotype occurred many times. V is TRBV7-2 and J is TRBJ1-5; perhaps TRBD1 as D (5 bases). Germline CDR1 and CDR2: SGHTA and FQGNSA. CDR3 size: 15 residues. Deletions cut 5 bases from V and 6 bases from J, with 17 bases between. The CDR3, as DNA: TGTGCCAGCAGCCCTGGGGTCAGGGAGGCTCAGCCCCAGCATTTT. Translated, it gives CASSPGVREAQPQHF.

This clonotype appeared many times. The J gene is TRBJ2-5, the V gene TRBV7-2; tentatively, D is TRBD2 (5 bases). Germline-derived CDR1 and CDR2 are SGHTA and FQGNSA. CDR3 size: 18 residues. V lost 1 base to trimming and J lost 1 base, with 19 bases between them. This CDR3 is CASSLVANFRWSQETQYF. The CDR3 DNA follows: TGTGCCAGCAGCTTAGTAGCGAACTTCCGCTGGAGCCAAGAGACCCAGTACTTC.

This rearrangement joins TRBV5-1 to TRBJ1-1, with TRBD1 as a possible D gene (6 bases). Trimming cost V 1 base and J 1 base, with 11 bases left between them. The CDR3 runs 15 residues. Germline V gives CDR1 SGHRS, CDR2 YFSETQ. CDR3: CASSLFPGANTEAFF. In DNA, the CDR3 is TGCGCCAGCAGCTTGTTTCCGGGGGCGAACACTGAAGCTTTCTTT.

This clonotype was detected many times. The CDR3 protein is CASSQQQGFKDWPQHF. The CDR3 region has the DNA TGCGCCAGCAGCCAGCAACAGGGGTTCAAAGATTGGCCCCAGCATTTT. The chain uses TRBV4-3 and TRBJ1-5; TRBD1 matches 7 bases. Looked up from germline, CDR1 is LGHNA and CDR2 is YSLEER. V gave up 3 bases and J gave up 9 bases; unmatched junction bases: 14. CDR3 length equals 16 residues.

Only a few counts were recorded for this clonotype. CDR3 sequence: CASSQAPGGGEETQYF. The CDR3 DNA reads as TGCGCCAGCAGCCAAGCTCCGGGAGGGGGCGAAGAGACCCAGTACTTC. The V call is TRBV4-1, the J call TRBJ2-5; D is perhaps TRBD2 (8 bases). The CDR3 covers 16 residues. V lost 1 base, J lost 3 bases, and 15 bases lay in between. The germline CDR1 and CDR2 sequences are MGHRA and YSYEKL.

The sample holds a few counts of this clonotype. The chain combines TRBV7-2 with TRBJ1-5; tentatively, D is TRBD1 (5 bases). This CDR3 is built from 13 residues. Looked up from germline, CDR1 is SGHTA and CDR2 is FQGNSA. Trimming removed 5 bases from V and 9 bases from J, with 14 bases in between. As DNA, the CDR3 is TGTGCCAGCAGCGGAGGATGGGGGATGCCCCAGCATTTT. Amino acid sequence: CASSGGWGMPQHF.

The chain couples TRBV7-9 to TRBJ2-1; 16 bases are a match to TRBD2. The length of the CDR3 is 17 residues. The ends lost 8 bases at V and 2 bases at J; junction bases unmatched: 6. The V gene's germline CDR1 is SEHNR and CDR2 FQNEAQ (reference sequence). The CDR3 sequence: CASGTSGGARAYNEQFF. The DNA of the CDR3 is TGTGCCAGCGGGACTAGCGGGGGGGCCAGGGCCTACAATGAGCAGTTCTTC.

In its sample, this clonotype was seen many times. V is TRBV5-1 and J is TRBJ2-5; 7 bases are shared with TRBD1. V dropped 3 bases and J dropped 3; count of bases not matched to a gene: 2. The length of the CDR3 is 13 residues. Germline-derived CDR1 and CDR2 are SGHRS and YFSETQ. The CDR3 loop is CASSSGTEETQYF. The CDR3 nucleotides read TGCGCCAGCAGCTCAGGGACAGAAGAGACCCAGTACTTC.

This clonotype was picked up many times. The rearrangement uses TRBV28 and TRBJ2-5, with D possibly being TRBD1 (5 bases). The CDR3 loop spans 14 amino acids. Germline loops: CDR1 MDHEN, CDR2 SYDVKM. V was cut by 2 bases and J by 5 bases, with 12 bases left in between. DNA for the CDR3: TGTGCCAGCAGTTTAGGGGCAGTCCGGGAGACCCAGTACTTC. This codes for CASSLGAVRETQYF.

This chain links TRBV20-1 with TRBJ1-2; the match to TRBD1 covers 7 bases. V lost 2 bases to trimming and J lost 2 bases; unmatched junction nucleotides: 2. The CDR3 sequence is 13 residues long. In germline, CDR1 is DFQATT, CDR2 SNEGSKA (reference sequence). This chain's CDR3 is CSARQGGNYGYTF. CDR3 coding DNA: TGCAGTGCTAGACAGGGGGGGAACTATGGCTACACCTTC.

This clonotype was picked up a small number of times. This chain uses TRBV18 with TRBJ1-3; TRBD1 agrees at 9 bases. The ends lost 6 bases at V and 2 bases at J; junction bases unmatched: 2. This CDR3 has 14 amino acids. The germline V gene has CDR1 KGHSH and CDR2 LQKENI. The CDR3 DNA is TGTGCCAGCTCCGGGACAGGGACTGGAAACACCATATATTTT. Protein: CASSGTGTGNTIYF.

At least ten counts were recorded for this clonotype. Mismatch with germline at one junction end may stem from a read error. The chain links TRBV6-2 or TRBV6-3 to TRBJ2-7; D is undetermined. The CDR3 spans 11 residues. Germline V CDR1 and CDR2: MNHEY, SVGEGT. CDR3 residues: CASSYSHEQYF. The CDR3 nucleotides read TGTGCCAGCAGTTACTCCCACGAGCAGTACTTC.

V is TRBV18 and J is TRBJ2-3, with D perhaps matching TRBD2 (6 bases). This CDR3 has 14 amino acids. CDR1 KGHSH and CDR2 LQKENI come from the germline V gene. Trimming removed 1 base at V and 6 bases at J, with 11 bases between. The CDR3 region is CASSPRDSRDTQYF. CDR3 sequence (DNA): TGTGCCAGCTCACCACGGGACTCCCGGGATACGCAGTATTTT.

The gene calls are TRBV29-1 and TRBJ1-4, with D possibly TRBD1 on 5 matching bases. The ends were cut back, 8 bases at V and 8 bases at J, with 12 bases in the middle. Germline V CDR1 and CDR2: SQVTM, ANQGSEA. This CDR3 region has 11 residues. The CDR3 spells CSTLKGEKLFF. As DNA, the CDR3 is TGCAGCACCCTGAAGGGGGAAAAACTGTTTTTT.